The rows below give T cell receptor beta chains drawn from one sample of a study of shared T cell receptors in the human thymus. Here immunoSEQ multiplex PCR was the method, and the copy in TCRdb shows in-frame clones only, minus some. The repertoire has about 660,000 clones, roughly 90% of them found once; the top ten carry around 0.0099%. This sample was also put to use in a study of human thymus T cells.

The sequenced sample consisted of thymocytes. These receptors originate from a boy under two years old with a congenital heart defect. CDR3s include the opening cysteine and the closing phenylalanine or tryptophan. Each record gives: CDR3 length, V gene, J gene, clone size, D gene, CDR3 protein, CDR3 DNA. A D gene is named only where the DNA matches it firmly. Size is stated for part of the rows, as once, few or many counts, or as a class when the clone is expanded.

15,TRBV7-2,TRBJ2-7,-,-,CASSLTQGTPYEQYF,TGTGCCAGCAGCTTAACACAGGGTACTCCCTACGAGCAGTACTTC
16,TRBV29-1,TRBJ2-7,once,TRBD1,CSVAEGRDRPFYEQYF,TGCAGCGTTGCAGAAGGCCGGGACAGGCCTTTCTACGAGCAGTACTTC
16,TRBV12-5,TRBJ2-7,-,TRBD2,CASGPDHSGRPYEQYF,TGTGCTAGTGGTCCCGACCATAGCGGGAGGCCCTACGAGCAGTACTTC
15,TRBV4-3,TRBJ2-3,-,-,CASSPPPGSTDTQYF,TGCGCCAGCAGCCCACCCCCCGGGAGCACAGATACGCAGTATTTT
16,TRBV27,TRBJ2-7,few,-,CASSPKSLPGVGEQYF,TGTGCCAGCAGCCCAAAGAGTCTCCCCGGGGTGGGCGAGCAGTACTTC
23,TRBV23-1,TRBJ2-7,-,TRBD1,CASIAHTLKAGTGGLLDWGEQYF,TGCGCCAGCATCGCGCATACTCTCAAAGCGGGGACAGGGGGACTACTGGACTGGGGCGAGCAGTACTTC
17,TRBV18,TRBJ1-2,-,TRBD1,CASSLSGTGEESYGYTF,TGTGCCAGCTCACTCTCCGGGACAGGGGAGGAGAGCTATGGCTACACCTTC
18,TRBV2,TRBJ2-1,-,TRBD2,CASSVGLAAFTSYNEQFF,TGTGCCAGCAGTGTGGGACTAGCGGCTTTTACCTCCTACAATGAGCAGTTCTTC
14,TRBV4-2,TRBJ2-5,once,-,CASSQAPGEETQYF,TGTGCCAGCAGCCAAGCCCCCGGAGAAGAGACCCAGTACTTC
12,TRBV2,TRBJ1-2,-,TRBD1,CAGKRDSPGYTF,TGTGCCGGAAAAAGGGACAGCCCTGGCTACACCTTC
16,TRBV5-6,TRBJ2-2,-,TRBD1,CASSPGTGGRTGELFF,TGTGCCAGCAGCCCGGGGACAGGGGGTCGAACCGGGGAGCTGTTTTTT
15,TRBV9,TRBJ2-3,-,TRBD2,CASSAGTSTTDTQYF,TGTGCCAGCAGCGCCGGGACTAGCACCACAGATACGCAGTATTTT
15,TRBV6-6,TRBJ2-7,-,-,CAASCATWASYEQYF,TGTGCCGCTTCCTGTGCGACGTGGGCATCCTACGAGCAGTACTTC
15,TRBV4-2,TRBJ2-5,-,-,CASSQLTGYQETQYF,TGTGCCAGCAGCCAACTTACAGGGTACCAAGAGACCCAGTACTTC
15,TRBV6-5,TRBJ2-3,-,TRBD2,CASSLSGRFPDTQYF,TGTGCCAGCAGCTTGAGCGGGAGGTTCCCAGATACGCAGTATTTT
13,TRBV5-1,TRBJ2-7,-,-,CASSVGTLYEQYF,TGCGCCAGCAGCGTCGGGACTCTATACGAGCAGTACTTC
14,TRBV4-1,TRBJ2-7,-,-,CASSQGQGKGEQYF,TGCGCCAGCAGCCAAGGTCAGGGTAAGGGCGAGCAGTACTTC
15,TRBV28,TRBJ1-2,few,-,CASSPRHPRTYGYTF,TGTGCCAGCAGTCCCCGACACCCGCGAACTTATGGCTACACCTTC
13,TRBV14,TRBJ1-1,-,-,CASSQEEDTEAFF,TGTGCCAGCAGCCAAGAGGAGGACACTGAAGCTTTCTTT
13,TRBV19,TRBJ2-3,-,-,CASRRRETDTQYF,TGTGCCAGTAGGAGAAGGGAGACAGATACGCAGTATTTT
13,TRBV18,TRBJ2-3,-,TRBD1,CASTTGGTDTQYF,TGTGCCAGCACGACAGGGGGCACAGATACGCAGTATTTT
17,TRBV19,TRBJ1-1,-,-,CASIRPEGEPMNTEAFF,TGTGCCAGTATCAGGCCCGAGGGCGAACCCATGAACACTGAAGCTTTCTTT
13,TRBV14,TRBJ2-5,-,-,CASSQAGRRAQYF,TGTGCCAGCAGCCAAGCTGGGCGGAGGGCCCAGTACTTC
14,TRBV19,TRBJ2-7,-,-,CASSIKSPGCEQYF,TGTGCCAGTAGTATAAAGTCTCCGGGATGCGAGCAGTACTTC
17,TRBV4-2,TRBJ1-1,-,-,CASSHRRPVEGTREAFF,TGTGCCAGCAGCCACCGGAGGCCAGTTGAAGGCACAAGAGAAGCTTTCTTT
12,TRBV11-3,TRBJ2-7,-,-,CASSLGQWEQYF,TGTGCCAGCAGCTTAGGTCAGTGGGAGCAGTACTTC
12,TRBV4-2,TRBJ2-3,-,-,CASSYSTDTQYF,TGTGCCAGCAGCTATAGCACAGATACGCAGTATTTT
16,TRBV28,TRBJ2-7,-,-,CASSPPPRDCCYEQYF,TGTGCCAGCAGTCCACCCCCCCGGGACTGTTGCTACGAGCAGTACTTC
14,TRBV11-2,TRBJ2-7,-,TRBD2,CASSTTGGPHEQYF,TGTGCCAGCAGCACAACGGGAGGGCCCCACGAGCAGTACTTC
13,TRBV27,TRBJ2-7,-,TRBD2,CASSPGGSGRQYF,TGTGCCAGCAGTCCCGGGGGGAGCGGGAGGCAGTACTTC
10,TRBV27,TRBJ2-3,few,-,CASGGDTQYF,TGTGCCAGCGGGGGGGATACGCAGTATTTT
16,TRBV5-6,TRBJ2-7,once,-,CASSLVRGRGSYEQYF,TGTGCCAGCAGCTTGGTGCGGGGGCGGGGCTCCTACGAGCAGTACTTC
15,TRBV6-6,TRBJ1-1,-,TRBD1,CASRTSTGGVTEAFF,TGTGCCAGCCGTACGTCGACAGGGGGAGTCACTGAAGCTTTCTTT
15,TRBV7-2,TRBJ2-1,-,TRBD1,CASSLPSTGHNEQFF,TGTGCCAGCAGCCTCCCATCGACAGGGCACAATGAGCAGTTCTTC
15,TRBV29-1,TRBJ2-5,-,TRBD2,CSAGTSGNPGETQYF,TGCAGCGCCGGGACTAGCGGGAACCCGGGGGAGACCCAGTACTTC
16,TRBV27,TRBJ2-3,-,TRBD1,CASSLARDRVADTQYF,TGTGCCAGCAGTTTGGCCCGGGACAGGGTGGCAGATACGCAGTATTTT
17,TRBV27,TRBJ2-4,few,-,CASRSYLGSVSKNIQYF,TGTGCCAGCAGAAGTTATCTCGGGAGTGTTTCCAAAAACATTCAGTACTTC
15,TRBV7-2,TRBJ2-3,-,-,CASSLVWTRTDTQYF,TGTGCCAGCAGCTTAGTTTGGACACGCACAGATACGCAGTATTTT
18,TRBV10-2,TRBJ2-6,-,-,CASSESSTGISGANVLTF,TGCGCCAGCAGTGAGAGTAGTACAGGGATCTCTGGGGCCAACGTCCTGACTTTC
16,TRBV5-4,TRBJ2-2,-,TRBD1,CASSFSGTGDAGELFF,TGTGCCAGCAGCTTCTCCGGGACAGGGGATGCCGGGGAGCTGTTTTTT
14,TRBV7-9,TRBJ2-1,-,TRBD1,CASSPRDRANEQFF,TGTGCCAGCAGCCCGCGGGACAGGGCCAATGAGCAGTTCTTC
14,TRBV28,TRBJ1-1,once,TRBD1,CASSIRQGSTEAFF,TGTGCCAGCAGTATTAGACAGGGGAGCACTGAAGCTTTCTTT
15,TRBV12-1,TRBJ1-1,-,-,CASSPRCGTNTEAFF,TGTGCCAGCAGCCCCCGATGCGGGACGAACACTGAAGCTTTCTTT
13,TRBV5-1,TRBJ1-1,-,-,CASSLDSFTEAFF,TGCGCCAGCAGTTTGGACAGCTTCACTGAAGCTTTCTTT
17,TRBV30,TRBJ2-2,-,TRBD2,CAWRTRIAGVKTGELFF,TGTGCCTGGAGGACGAGAATAGCGGGAGTGAAAACCGGGGAGCTGTTTTTT
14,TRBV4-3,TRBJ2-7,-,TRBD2,CASSQDREGYEQYF,TGCGCCAGCAGCCAAGATCGGGAGGGCTACGAGCAGTACTTC
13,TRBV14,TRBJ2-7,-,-,CASSQLLANEQYF,TGTGCCAGCAGCCAACTCTTAGCGAACGAGCAGTACTTC
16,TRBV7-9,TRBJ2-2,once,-,CASSLGLRRGGGELFF,TGTGCCAGCAGCTTGGGGTTGCGACGGGGAGGCGGGGAGCTGTTTTTT
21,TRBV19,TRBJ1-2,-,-,CASSPQSKGRRGVGSGYGYTF,TGTGCCAGTAGTCCTCAGTCGAAAGGCAGACGCGGGGTGGGCAGTGGCTATGGCTACACCTTC
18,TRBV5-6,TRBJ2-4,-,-,CASSSGGLPTTAKNIQYF,TGTGCCAGCAGCTCCGGGGGTTTGCCCACTACAGCCAAAAACATTCAGTACTTC
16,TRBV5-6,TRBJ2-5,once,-,CASSLQPGDAKETQYF,TGTGCCAGCAGCTTGCAGCCAGGGGATGCGAAAGAGACCCAGTACTTC
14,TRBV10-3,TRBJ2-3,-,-,CAIDETGSTDTQYF,TGTGCCATCGACGAGACAGGTAGCACAGATACGCAGTATTTT
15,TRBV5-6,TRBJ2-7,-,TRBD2,CASSLKSGRAYEQYF,TGTGCCAGCAGCTTGAAAAGCGGGAGGGCCTACGAGCAGTACTTC
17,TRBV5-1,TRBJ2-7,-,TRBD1,CASSTWGRDRVSYEQYF,TGCGCCAGCAGCACTTGGGGCCGGGACAGGGTCTCCTACGAGCAGTACTTC
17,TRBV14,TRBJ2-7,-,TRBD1,CASSQANRGRFRYEQYF,TGTGCCAGCAGCCAAGCCAACAGGGGGCGCTTCAGGTACGAGCAGTACTTC
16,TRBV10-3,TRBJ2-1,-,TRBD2,CAISDPSGRGNNEQFF,TGTGCCATCAGTGACCCTAGCGGGAGGGGAAACAATGAGCAGTTCTTC